These 21 T cell receptor beta chains came from one sample sequenced in a study of cytomegalovirus exposure and HLA in healthy donors (dated by TCRdb to 2016 to 2017). Libraries were constructed by the immunoSEQ multiplex PCR assay. For the multiplex PCR, a mixture combining 60 forward primers for TCR Vbeta segments and 13 reverse primers for TCR Jbeta segments was used. Here the immuneACCESS table is served through TCRdb, limited to in-frame sequences with V and J called. Missing clones are a known gap in these copies; in checked studies unresolved V genes cover under half, and the rest lacks a known reason. The sample yields over 100,000 clones; around two thirds were counted once. The ten biggest clones cover about 2% of the sample. Sequencing was performed on PBMCs. The receptors shown here come from a human donor in good health.

CDR3 region: CGTRSSYNEQFF. CDR3 DNA sequence: TGCGGTACTAGGAGCTCCTACAATGAGCAGTTCTTC. The chain joins TRBV29-1 to TRBJ2-1; TRBD2 is a possible D gene (5 bases). CDR3 length: 12 amino acids. Germline V gene sequence: CDR1 SQVTM, CDR2 ANQGSEA.

The chain employs TRBV19 and TRBJ2-7, with 7 bases aligning to TRBD2. Trimming removed 0 bases from V and 0 bases from J; junction bases left unmatched: 11. This CDR3 is 18 amino acids long. CDR1 and CDR2 from the germline V gene are LNHDA and SQIVND (reference sequence). CDR3 amino acids: CASSIEYGVGGSSYEQYF. The CDR3 coding sequence is TGTGCCAGTAGTATAGAGTATGGTGTCGGCGGGAGCTCCTACGAGCAGTACTTC.

This clone was seen only a few times. The chain is built from TRBV6-5 and TRBJ1-5, with D uncertain. V was pared by 5 bases and J by 2 bases, with 13 bases between. Germline V gives CDR1 MNHEY, CDR2 SVGAGI. CDR3 length equals 15 residues. DNA of the CDR3: TGTGCCAGCAGTCCACGAGATTCGGGCAATCAGCCCCAGCATTTT. It is translated as CASSPRDSGNQPQHF.

The table lists this clone with a count of one. The chain recombines TRBV4-3 with TRBJ2-7; D might be TRBD1 (5 bases). The V end lost 1 base, the J end lost 3 bases, and 10 bases lay between the germline ends. Germline-derived CDR1 and CDR2 are LGHNA and YSLEER. The CDR3 runs 14 residues. The CDR3 DNA is TGCGCCAGCAGCCAAGGGCCAGGGTTCTACGAGCAGTACTTC. This encodes CASSQGPGFYEQYF.

This clone was picked up a small number of times. The chain combines TRBV19 with TRBJ2-7, with TRBD2 as a possible D gene (5 bases). V lost 1 base to trimming and J lost 7 bases, with 11 bases between them. Germline CDR1 reads LNHDA; CDR2 reads SQIVND (reference sequence). This CDR3 spans 13 amino acids. As DNA, the CDR3 is TGTGCCAGTAGTATAGGCCCAGGCGGGGAGCAGTACTTC. Its protein product is CASSIGPGGEQYF.

By its share, this clone is medium-sized. The chain employs TRBV19 and TRBJ1-5; TRBD1 is a possible D gene (5 bases). The CDR3 runs 13 residues. V was trimmed by 6 bases and J by 3 bases, leaving 9 bases between them. Germline CDR1 reads LNHDA; CDR2 reads SQIVND (reference sequence). CDR3 DNA: TGTGCCAGTAGAGAACAGGTCAATCAGCCCCAGCATTTT. It specifies CASREQVNQPQHF.

This sequence joins TRBV2 and TRBJ2-3; 16 bases line up with TRBD2. CDR1 is SNHLY, CDR2 FYNNEI, per germline. The CDR3 runs 17 residues. The J segment lost 9 bases and the V segment lost 5 bases, leaving 11 bases of the junction unmatched. The CDR3 is CASSPWFSGLAGGTQYF. The CDR3 region has the DNA TGTGCCAGCAGTCCCTGGTTTTCGGGACTAGCGGGGGGGACGCAGTATTTT.

This clone was detected many times. The chain is built from TRBV6-1 and TRBJ2-6, with 7 bases lining up with TRBD1. Germline CDR1 and CDR2: MNHNS and SASEGT. This CDR3 contains 15 residues. Trimming removed 7 bases from V and 1 base from J; junction bases left unmatched: 4. The chain's CDR3 is CASTEQGSGANVLTF. For the CDR3, the DNA is TGTGCCAGCACCGAACAGGGGTCTGGGGCCAACGTCCTGACTTTC.

The gene calls are TRBV7-8 and TRBJ2-3; 9 bases map to TRBD1. CDR3 length equals 17 residues. V dropped 1 base and J dropped 0; count of bases not matched to a gene: 5. The germline gives CDR1 SGHVS, CDR2 FQNEAQ. The CDR3 region has the DNA TGTGCCAGCAGCTTAGAAGGGACAGGGCTTAGCACAGATACGCAGTATTTT. Translating it yields CASSLEGTGLSTDTQYF. Full variable domain (rest looked up from reference TRBV7-8 and TRBJ2-3): GAGVSQSPRYKVAKRGQDVALRCDPISGHVSLFWYQQALGQGPEFLTYFQNEAQLDKSGLPSDRFFAERPEGSVSTLKIQRTQQEDSAVYLCASSLEGTGLSTDTQYFGPGTRLTVL.

The chain combines TRBV23-1 with TRBJ2-1; the match to TRBD1 covers 8 bases. TRBV23-1 is an ORF for which the function is uncertain. J gave up 8 bases and V 8 bases, and 14 bases lay outside the gene matches. The CDR3 has 15 amino acids. CDR3: CASGPRQGLGDEQFF. The DNA for the CDR3 is TGCGCCAGCGGACCTAGACAGGGGCTAGGGGATGAGCAGTTCTTC.

Only a few counts were recorded for this clone. V and J are TRBV29-1 and TRBJ2-1, with TRBD2 matching over 13 bases. The length of the CDR3 is 15 residues. The V gene end was trimmed by 5 bases and the J gene end by 9 bases; junction bases not matched to a gene: 10. CDR1 and CDR2 (germline): SQVTM, ANQGSEA. CDR3 sequence: CSVKPGLAGQGEQFF. The CDR3 DNA reads TGCAGCGTTAAACCGGGACTAGCGGGACAGGGTGAGCAGTTCTTC.

The chain uses TRBV27 and TRBJ1-1; possible D gene TRBD1, 6 bases. The V gene lost 6 bases and the J gene lost 4 bases, with 15 bases spanning the gap. The germline V gene encodes CDR1 MNHEY and CDR2 SMNVEV (reference sequence). This CDR3 comprises 14 residues. CDR3 DNA sequence: TGTGCCAGCAGCAAACAGGGTCGGGCCACTGAAGCTTTCTTT. This sequence encodes CASSKQGRATEAFF.

The count of this clone is one. V is TRBV2 and J is TRBJ2-2; 7 nucleotides agree with TRBD2. Losses at the gene ends were 4 bases for V and 1 base for J; bases not matched to a gene: 3. Germline CDR1 reads SNHLY; CDR2 reads FYNNEI. There are 15 residues in the CDR3. CDR3 coding DNA: TGTGCCAGCAGTGTTCAGCGGGGGAACACCGGGGAGCTGTTTTTT. Protein: CASSVQRGNTGELFF.

The rearrangement joins TRBV4-1 to TRBJ2-2; 8 bases are shared with TRBD1. CDR1 and CDR2 (germline): MGHRA, YSYEKL. Losses at the gene ends were 7 bases for V and 1 base for J; bases not matched to a gene: 2. The CDR3 spans 14 residues. In DNA form, the CDR3 reads TGCGCCAGCACGGGACAGGAGAACACCGGGGAGCTGTTTTTT. It encodes CASTGQENTGELFF.

On this clone itself: One end of the junction varies from germline; a read error may be responsible. The V and J genes are TRBV6-1 and TRBJ1-1; D might be TRBD1 (6 bases). The CDR3 runs to 15 residues. The V gene's germline CDR1 is MNHNS and CDR2 SASEGT. The CDR3 DNA follows: TGTGCCTGCAGCCCAGCAGGGGCGGTGAGGACTGAAGCTTTCTTT. Translated: CACSPAGAVRTEAFF.

The chain combines TRBV2 with TRBJ1-6, with TRBD1 identical over 8 bases. The ends lost 7 bases at V and 9 bases at J; junction bases unmatched: 8. The CDR3 has 14 residues. CDR1 and CDR2 (germline): SNHLY, FYNNEI. The CDR3 nucleotides read TGTGCCAGCAACCTACAGGGGGAGGGTTCACCCCTCCACTTT. The encoded protein is CASNLQGEGSPLHF.

This sequence joins TRBV6-5 and TRBJ1-4, with 9 bases lining up with TRBD1. Trimming cost V 0 bases and J 6 bases; bases outside gene matches: 2. CDR3 size: 15 residues. Germline V gene data show CDR1 as MNHEY and CDR2 as SVGAGI. The CDR3 sequence is CASSYSTGGHEKLFF. In nucleotides, the CDR3 is TGTGCCAGCAGTTACTCGACAGGGGGTCATGAAAAACTGTTTTTT.

This chain joins TRBV28 and TRBJ1-3; 9 bases are a match to TRBD1. The CDR3 contains 16 residues. With V trimmed by 8 bases and J by 4 bases, 12 bases remained unmatched. From germline, CDR1 is MDHEN and CDR2 SYDVKM. CDR3 nucleotides: TGTGCCAGCTACCCCGGGACAGGGTCTTCCGGAAACACCATATATTTT. This sequence encodes CASYPGTGSSGNTIYF.

The genes are TRBV6-1 and TRBJ2-7, with 12 bases fitting TRBD2. Trimming removed 10 bases from V and 1 base from J; junction bases left unmatched: 8. CDR1 is MNHNS, CDR2 SASEGT, per germline. There are 15 residues in the CDR3. The CDR3: CATSRTSGVSYEQYF. In nucleotides, the CDR3 is TGTGCCACCTCCAGGACTAGCGGGGTTTCCTACGAGCAGTACTTC.

The J gene is TRBJ2-2, the V gene TRBV18, with TRBD1 matching 9 bases. CDR1 is KGHSH, CDR2 LQKENI, per germline. Unmatched junction bases numbered 0, after V lost 3 bases and J lost 1 base. CDR3 length equals 15 residues. CDR3 coding DNA: TGTGCCAGCTCACCGGGACAGGGGAACACCGGGGAGCTGTTTTTT. As protein: CASSPGQGNTGELFF.

V and J are TRBV6-5 and TRBJ2-1, with TRBD2 identical over 8 bases. Looked up from germline, CDR1 is MNHEY and CDR2 is SVGAGI. The CDR3 is 16 residues long. V dropped 3 bases and J dropped 4; count of bases not matched to a gene: 8. The CDR3 protein is CASSYIRASGYNEQFF. The DNA of the CDR3 is TGTGCCAGCAGTTATATTCGGGCTAGCGGGTACAATGAGCAGTTCTTC.